A single sample gave rise to the 22 T cell receptor beta chains below, sequenced in a study of regulatory T cells in long-lasting Graves disease. iRepertoire HTBI primers and Arm-PCR of CDR3 regions built TCR beta libraries. TCRdb re-called the multiplex PCR reads with MiXCR, one entry per CDR3 protein. The data hold about 530,000 distinct CDR3 sequences, with around 16% observed a single time. Sample time point: newly diagnosed GD, antithyroid drugs for less than 3 months. RNA from PBMCs was the source of the TCR library. The sample also formed part of further work on T cells in Graves' hyperthyroidism and ophthalmopathy.

Here the sequenced sample was peripheral blood mononuclear cells (PBMCs), taken at new diagnosis, from a patient treated with antithyroid drugs. All receptors derive from a woman in her forties or fifties with Graves disease.

This clonotype was counted at least ten times. The V gene is TRBV10-3, the J gene TRBJ2-1; D gene unclear. V was trimmed by 1 base and J by 9 bases, leaving 4 bases between them. Germline V CDR1 and CDR2: ENHRY, SYGVKD. This CDR3 is built from 11 residues. In nucleotides, the CDR3 is TGTGCCATCAGTGAGTTGGGTGAGCAGTTCTTC. Translated, it gives CAISELGEQFF.

Remarks on this clonotype: A junction boundary mismatches the germline segment, possibly from a read error. The V call is TRBV4-1, the J call TRBJ2-1; D perhaps matches TRBD2 (7 bases). The CDR3 consists of 15 residues. Looked up from germline, CDR1 is MGHRA and CDR2 is YSYEKL. The DNA for the CDR3 is TGTGCCAGCAGCTTAGTTTCGGGGGGCCACGTTGAGCAGTTCTTC. The encoded protein is CASSLVSGGHVEQFF.

The chain couples TRBV20-1 to TRBJ2-1, with TRBD2 matching 11 bases. Trimming cost V 6 bases and J 8 bases; bases outside gene matches: 9. CDR1 and CDR2 from the germline V gene are DFQATT and SNEGSKA (reference sequence). This CDR3 spans 14 amino acids. This chain's CDR3 is CSAPNSGGADEQFF. CDR3 DNA: TGCAGTGCCCCTAATAGCGGGGGGGCGGATGAGCAGTTCTTC.

The V gene is TRBV3-1, the J gene TRBJ2-3, with D possibly matching TRBD2 (5 bases). From germline, CDR1 is LGHDT and CDR2 YNNKEL (reference sequence). The CDR3 consists of 14 residues. V lost 3 bases, J lost 5 bases, and 12 bases lay in between. For the CDR3, the DNA is TGTGCCAGCAGCCAGTACCGGGGTCAAGATACGCAGTATTTT. Protein sequence: CASSQYRGQDTQYF.

A note on this clonotype: This clone may be a read error of a much larger clone one base away. The chain uses TRBV20-1 and TRBJ2-7, with D perhaps TRBD1 (5 bases). The CDR3 contains 13 residues. Germline CDR1 is DFQATT and CDR2 is SNEGSKA (reference sequence). V was shortened by 5 bases and J by 7 bases, with 18 bases between the two germline ends. The CDR3 here is CSAEGAAYNEQYF. The DNA for the CDR3 is TGCAGTGCTGAAGGGGCGGCCTACAATGAGCAGTACTTC.

This clonotype was counted a few times. The chain combines TRBV19 with TRBJ2-3, with 7 bases lining up with TRBD2. In germline, CDR1 is LNHDA, CDR2 SQIVND (reference sequence). Trimming removed 6 bases from V and 0 bases from J; junction bases left unmatched: 9. CDR3 size: 16 residues. Here the CDR3 reads CASRTLSGLSTDTQYF. The CDR3 DNA reads as TGTGCCAGTAGGACCCTTAGCGGGCTAAGCACAGATACGCAGTATTTT.

The sample holds many counts of this clonotype. This chain links TRBV13 with TRBJ1-4, with 11 bases that match TRBD1. Germline V CDR1 and CDR2: PRHDT, FYEKMQ (reference sequence). After removal of 4 bases from V and 8 bases from J, the junction contained 12 bases not matched to a gene. This CDR3 has 17 amino acids. CDR3: CASSSLGQGDLREKLFF. In nucleotides, the CDR3 is TGTGCCAGCAGCTCGCTGGGACAGGGGGATCTTCGCGAAAAACTGTTTTTT.

This clonotype was seen many times. V gene TRBV2 combines with J gene TRBJ2-1, with 10 bases aligning to TRBD1. CDR3 length: 14 residues. The germline V gene has CDR1 SNHLY and CDR2 FYNNEI. V lost 10 bases, J lost 7 bases, and 10 bases stayed unmatched. The CDR3 DNA sequence: TGTGCCATCACCCAAGGACAGGGGGTTAATGAGCAGTTCTTC. Translating gives CAITQGQGVNEQFF.

The chain carries TRBV3-1 and TRBJ1-3; perhaps TRBD1 as D (6 bases). Germline V gene lookup returns CDR1 LGHDT and CDR2 YNNKEL (reference sequence). Trimming took 4 bases from V and 2 from J, leaving 9 bases between them. This CDR3 has 14 amino acids. The DNA for the CDR3 is TGTGCCAGCAGCCGGGGGCTGCCTGGAAACACCATATATTTT. Amino acids: CASSRGLPGNTIYF.

This clonotype has at least ten counts. The CDR3: CASSFYGGTDTQYF. The CDR3 bases are TGCGCCAGCAGCTTTTACGGGGGCACAGATACGCAGTATTTT. The gene calls are TRBV5-1 and TRBJ2-3; TRBD2 is a possible D gene (5 bases). Germline lookup yields CDR1 SGHRS and CDR2 YFSETQ. The CDR3 length is 14 residues. The germline V and J ends were trimmed by 2 bases and 1 base, with 8 bases remaining between them.

This clonotype was counted a few times. The V and J genes are TRBV20-1 and TRBJ1-5, with 8 bases identical to TRBD1. The ends lost 3 bases at V and 2 bases at J; junction bases unmatched: 3. From germline, CDR1 is DFQATT and CDR2 SNEGSKA (reference sequence). The CDR3 spans 14 residues. CDR3 sequence: CSARDRVGNQPQHF. CDR3 in DNA: TGCAGTGCTAGGGACAGGGTCGGCAATCAGCCCCAGCATTTT.

This clonotype has ten or more counts. V gene TRBV12-3 or TRBV12-4 combines with J gene TRBJ1-1; possible D gene TRBD1, 6 bases. This CDR3 region has 15 residues. V was shortened by 4 bases and J by 1 base, with 13 bases between the two germline ends. CDR3 amino acids: CASSSWTVENTEAFF. The CDR3 DNA reads TGTGCCAGCAGTTCGTGGACAGTAGAGAACACTGAAGCTTTCTTT.

The table lists this clonotype with many counts. The V and J genes are TRBV20-1 and TRBJ2-5; the D is unclear. Trimming took off 0 bases at V and 5 bases at J, with 10 bases between the two ends. Germline V lookup: CDR1 DFQATT, CDR2 SNEGSKA (reference sequence). This CDR3 contains 13 residues. The CDR3 bases are TGCAGTGCTAGAGAAAGCCCTCGGGAGACCCAGTACTTC. As protein: CSARESPRETQYF.

Many counts were recorded for this clonotype. The chain links TRBV30 to TRBJ2-7; D may be TRBD1 (6 bases). Germline-derived CDR1 and CDR2 are GTSNPN and SVGIG (reference sequence). CDR3 length equals 17 residues. Trimming stripped 4 bases from V and 4 bases from J, with 26 bases between. The CDR3 loop is CAWNQPHLTGLYYEQYF. In DNA, the CDR3 is TGTGCCTGGAACCAACCTCACCTTACAGGGTTGTATTACGAGCAGTACTTC.

This clonotype was recorded many times. This chain joins TRBV20-1 and TRBJ1-6; 7 bases agree with TRBD1. Germline CDR1 is DFQATT and CDR2 is SNEGSKA (reference sequence). V lost 0 bases, J lost 9 bases, and 11 bases stayed unmatched. This CDR3 has 16 amino acids. The CDR3 loop is CSARDPQGRVGSPLHF. The CDR3 DNA reads as TGCAGTGCTAGAGATCCACAGGGGAGGGTAGGTTCACCCCTCCACTTT.

Notes on this clonotype: A much more abundant neighbour one base away suggests this may be a read error. V gene TRBV6-9 combines with J gene TRBJ2-5; weak D call: TRBD1 (5 bases). Trimming took 4 bases from V and 11 from J, leaving 23 bases between them. Per germline, CDR1 MNHGY and CDR2 SVAAGI. The CDR3 has 15 amino acids. CDR3 coding DNA: TGTGCCAGCAGTTTACCCAGGGCTTCGGGCAATGAGCAGTACTTC. Translated: CASSLPRASGNEQYF.

This chain connects TRBV6-1 to TRBJ1-6, with D maybe TRBD1 (6 bases). The CDR3 spans 18 residues. CDR1 and CDR2 (germline): MNHNS, SASEGT. V lost 0 bases and J lost 0, with 12 bases in between. CDR3 in amino acids: CASSEARTVSSYNSPLHF. The CDR3 DNA reads TGTGCCAGCAGTGAAGCCCGGACAGTGAGCTCCTATAATTCACCCCTCCACTTT.

In regard to this clonotype: Just one base apart from a much larger clone, this may be a read error. The chain uses TRBV7-9 and TRBJ1-5; D perhaps matches TRBD1 (5 bases). This CDR3 is 15 amino acids long. From germline, CDR1 is SEHNR and CDR2 FQNEAQ (reference sequence). Trimming stripped 3 bases from V and 6 bases from J, with 15 bases between. The CDR3, as DNA: TGTGCCAGCAGCTTCGGCAGGGAGCCTGGTCAGCCCCAGCATTTT. Amino acid sequence: CASSFGREPGQPQHF.

This clonotype was counted a single time. The genes are TRBV29-1 and TRBJ2-7; TRBD2 might be the D (5 bases). The CDR3 has 12 amino acids. Trimming shortened V by 4 bases and J by 2 bases, and 9 bases separated the two germline ends. The V gene's germline CDR1 is SQVTM and CDR2 ANQGSEA. This CDR3 is CSVASIPYEQYF. The CDR3 DNA follows: TGCAGCGTTGCTAGCATCCCCTACGAGCAGTACTTC.

This chain links TRBV5-1 with TRBJ2-7; D is possibly TRBD1 or TRBD2 (6 bases each). CDR3 length equals 14 residues. Per the germline V gene, CDR1 is SGHRS and CDR2 is YFSETQ. Trimming removed 3 bases at V and 4 bases at J, with 14 bases between. The CDR3 nucleotides read TGCGCCAGCAGCTCGACTTTAGGGGGGTACGAGCAGTACTTC. Amino acid sequence: CASSSTLGGYEQYF.

This chain links TRBV7-9 with TRBJ2-7; D unresolved. The CDR3 extends over 13 amino acids. The ends were cut back, 5 bases at V and 2 bases at J, with 10 bases in the middle. Germline V gene lookup returns CDR1 SEHNR and CDR2 FQNEAQ (reference sequence). The CDR3 loop reads CASSTLSPYEQYF. In DNA form, the CDR3 reads TGTGCCAGCAGCACCCTTAGCCCCTACGAGCAGTACTTC. The variable domain in full, completed from reference TRBV7-9 and TRBJ2-7, reads DTGVSQNPRHKITKRGQNVTFRCDPISEHNRLYWYRQTLGQGPEFLTYFQNEAQLEKSRLLSDRFSAERPKGSFSTLEIQRTEQGDSAMYLCASSTLSPYEQYFGPGTRLTVT.

V usage is TRBV28 and J usage is TRBJ1-5; D uncertain. Germline V gives CDR1 MDHEN, CDR2 SYDVKM. Between the trimmed V and J ends, which lost 6 bases and 11 bases, there was a span of 17 bases. The CDR3 is made up of 13 amino acids. The CDR3 here is CASRRSPGWTQHF. The CDR3 coding sequence is TGTGCCAGCAGGAGGAGTCCTGGATGGACCCAGCATTTT.